These 32 T cell receptor beta chains came from one sample sequenced in a study of blood T cells in healthy people across ages (dated by TCRdb to between 2014 and 2017). Library construction relied on 5' RACE. Reads for this sample came from an Illumina HiSeq 2500. A second PCR of roughly 7 to 11 cycles was performed with a sample-barcoded 5' primer and a J-beta primer mix. The public reads were reprocessed in TCRdb via fastp at Q25 and MiXCR, keeping in-frame beta chains. Rows merge per CDR3 protein into single entries with the most common DNA and genes. This sample holds over a million distinct CDR3 sequences; around 55% were observed only once. In total, the top ten clones hold more than 6% of the sample. Sample: blood. The receptors derive from a young man in good health.

Only a few counts were recorded for this clonotype. The chain has TRBV11-2 and TRBJ2-1, with unresolved D. The J call is in doubt because the DNA end fits TRBJ2-7 better. Germline CDR1 and CDR2: SGHAT and FQNNGV. This CDR3 has 12 amino acids. The CDR3 loop is CASSSLVGEQYF. The CDR3 bases are TGTGCCAGCAGCTCCTTGGTTGGCGAGCAGTACTTC.

V is TRBV29-1 and J is TRBJ2-7, with D hard to call. CDR3 length: 16 residues. Trimming cost V 2 bases and J 3 bases, with 20 bases left between them. Germline CDR1 is SQVTM and CDR2 is ANQGSEA. Written as DNA, the CDR3 is TGCAGCGTTGAATATGCAGCCGAGAGCCAAATCTACGAGCAGTACTTC. It is translated as CSVEYAAESQIYEQYF.

The rearrangement joins TRBV6-1 to TRBJ2-1; 11 nucleotides match TRBD2. The CDR3 loop spans 15 amino acids. V lost 6 bases and J lost 2; bases outside the gene matches: 3. Germline CDR1 reads MNHNS; CDR2 reads SASEGT. The CDR3 sequence is CASRYSGGAYNEQFF. The CDR3 DNA follows: TGTGCCAGCAGATATAGCGGGGGGGCCTACAATGAGCAGTTCTTC.

The V gene is TRBV11-1, the J gene TRBJ2-7; TRBD1 agrees at 8 bases. This CDR3 spans 15 amino acids. Unmatched junction bases numbered 7, after V lost 5 bases and J lost 1 base. Germline values: CDR1 SGHAT, CDR2 FQDESV (reference sequence). This chain's CDR3 is CASSLNGQGSYEQYF. DNA of the CDR3: TGTGCCAGCAGCCTCAACGGACAGGGATCCTACGAGCAGTACTTC.

This clonotype was observed at least ten times. The chain couples TRBV7-2 to TRBJ1-6; TRBD1 is a possible D gene (5 bases). The ends were cut back, 8 bases at V and 9 bases at J, with 20 bases in the middle. The CDR3 sequence is 15 residues long. Germline CDR1 and CDR2: SGHTA and FQGNSA. The CDR3 here is CASGRVGHSSSPLHF. In DNA form, the CDR3 reads TGTGCCAGCGGGAGGGTAGGACATTCAAGTTCACCCCTCCACTTT. Full variable domain (missing parts from reference TRBV7-2 and TRBJ1-6): GAGVSQSPSNKVTEKGKDVELRCDPISGHTALYWYRQSLGQGLEFLIYFQGNSAPDKSGLPSDRFSAERTGGSVSTLTIQRTQQEDSAVYLCASGRVGHSSSPLHFGNGTRLTVT.

The table lists this clonotype with a few counts. The CDR3 nucleotides are TGTGCCAGCAGACCCTTGGGGGGGGCGCCGGGTGAGCAGTTCTTC. Protein sequence: CASRPLGGAPGEQFF. The V and J genes are TRBV27 and TRBJ2-1, with D maybe TRBD2 (7 bases). Germline values: CDR1 MNHEY, CDR2 SMNVEV (reference sequence). Between the trimmed V and J ends, which lost 6 bases and 9 bases, there was a span of 21 bases. This CDR3 region has 15 residues.

This clonotype appeared a few times. The V gene is TRBV5-1, the J gene TRBJ2-7; D possibly corresponds to TRBD1 (6 bases). CDR3 length: 14 residues. Deletions cut 5 bases from V and 5 bases from J, with 17 bases between. The germline gives CDR1 SGHRS, CDR2 YFSETQ. The CDR3 spells CASRPRGESHEQYF. CDR3 DNA sequence: TGCGCCAGCAGACCCAGGGGCGAATCCCACGAGCAGTACTTC.

The chain's CDR3 is CASSYGGRRADTQYF. The DNA for the CDR3 is TGTGCCAGCAGTTATGGCGGGAGAAGGGCAGATACGCAGTATTTT. V and J are TRBV6-5 and TRBJ2-3, with TRBD2 identical over 7 bases. Germline V gene sequence: CDR1 MNHEY, CDR2 SVGAGI. Germline trimming cut 3 bases from V and 4 bases from J; bases unmatched to any gene: 7. CDR3 length equals 15 residues.

This clonotype was observed a few times. The genes are TRBV4-1 and TRBJ1-2; D uncertain. Trimming took off 1 base at V and 2 bases at J, with 11 bases between the two ends. The CDR3 has 15 amino acids. CDR1 and CDR2 (germline): MGHRA, YSYEKL. CDR3 amino acids: CASSQAPGENYGYTF. CDR3 coding DNA: TGCGCCAGCAGCCAAGCCCCAGGAGAGAACTATGGCTACACCTTC.

The V and J genes are TRBV27 and TRBJ2-7; D perhaps matches TRBD2 (6 bases). The CDR3 totals 14 residues. Trimming pared 8 bases from V and 5 bases from J, leaving 19 bases between. Germline lookup yields CDR1 MNHEY and CDR2 SMNVEV (reference sequence). CDR3 nucleotide sequence: TGTGCCAGCTGTCCCGGGAGCGTGACGGACGAGCAGTACTTC. It codes for CASCPGSVTDEQYF.

The rearrangement joins TRBV3-1 to TRBJ2-5; the D gene is possibly TRBD2 (5 bases). The CDR3 spans 17 residues. Germline-derived CDR1 and CDR2 are LGHDT and YNNKEL (reference sequence). V dropped 4 bases and J dropped 2 bases, with 20 bases sitting between them. DNA for the CDR3: TGTGCCAGCAGCCCGGGGAAGAGGTGGGGAGCACAAGAGACCCAGTACTTC. Translated: CASSPGKRWGAQETQYF.

The chain has TRBV11-2 and TRBJ2-1, with D hard to call. Germline CDR1 is SGHAT and CDR2 is FQNNGV. V was trimmed by 5 bases and J by 6 bases, leaving 11 bases between them. The CDR3 loop spans 13 amino acids. This chain's CDR3 is CASSHRHLNEQFF. The CDR3 bases are TGTGCCAGCAGCCATAGACACCTCAATGAGCAGTTCTTC.

The CDR3 DNA is TGTGCCAGCAGTAGGACAGGGACTGAGGAAGAGCAGTACTTC. Its protein is CASSRTGTEEEQYF. The chain uses TRBV12-3 or TRBV12-4 and TRBJ2-5, with 8 positions matching TRBD1. The CDR3 consists of 14 residues. V trimming: 5 bases; J trimming: 11 bases; junction bases outside the gene matches: 13.

This sequence joins TRBV12-3 or TRBV12-4 and TRBJ1-6, with D hard to call. V was cut by 5 bases and J by 9 bases, with 14 bases left in between. The CDR3 contains 14 residues. In nucleotides, the CDR3 is TGTGCCAGCAGTGGCAACCGGCAGATTTCACCCCTCCACTTT. Translating it yields CASSGNRQISPLHF.

CDR3 bases: TGTGCCAGCAGCGCGGCGCAGGGGGCCAAGATGAACACTGAAGCTTTCTTT. This translates into CASSAAQGAKMNTEAFF. The gene calls are TRBV21-1 and TRBJ1-1; TRBD1 is the table's D call and was not checked against the DNA. TRBV21-1 has pseudogene status. The CDR3 length is 17 residues.

The chain links TRBV2 to TRBJ1-6; D gene ambiguous. Trimming shortened V by 6 bases and J by 11 bases, and 11 bases separated the two germline ends. The germline V gene encodes CDR1 SNHLY and CDR2 FYNNEI. The CDR3 consists of 12 residues. The CDR3 DNA is TGTGCCAGCAGACCCTATAGGACACCCCTCCACTTT. The encoded protein is CASRPYRTPLHF.

The chain carries TRBV7-6 and TRBJ2-1; 7 bases align to TRBD1. J was trimmed by 2 bases and V by 2 bases; bases with no gene match: 3. Looked up from germline, CDR1 is SGHVS and CDR2 is FNYEAQ. The CDR3 totals 15 residues. The CDR3 DNA follows: TGTGCCAGCAGCTTATACAGGGGTGCCTACAATGAGCAGTTCTTC. It is translated as CASSLYRGAYNEQFF.

J is TRBJ2-7 and V is TRBV6-5, with D possibly called TRBD1 or TRBD2 (5 bases each). Trimming removed 6 bases from V and 1 base from J, with 16 bases in between. The CDR3 extends over 15 amino acids. Germline assignment: CDR1 MNHEY and CDR2 SVGAGI. For the CDR3, the DNA is TGTGCCAGCAGCTTATGGTCTGGGGGTTCCTACGAGCAGTACTTC. Protein product: CASSLWSGGSYEQYF.

The chain joins TRBV10-3 to TRBJ2-1; possible D gene TRBD1, 6 bases. Germline V CDR1 and CDR2: ENHRY, SYGVKD. The V gene lost 10 bases and the J gene lost 5 bases, with 15 bases spanning the gap. There are 13 residues in the CDR3. The CDR3 DNA reads as TGTGCCACCGAACAGGGAGCAGACAATGAGCAGTTCTTC. It is translated as CATEQGADNEQFF.

In nucleotides, the CDR3 is TGTGCCAGCAGTTTGACAGACAGACTGCAGCCCCAGCATTTT. Its protein is CASSLTDRLQPQHF. The chain combines TRBV12-3 or TRBV12-4 with TRBJ1-5, with D perhaps TRBD1 (5 bases). V was clipped by 3 bases and J by 7 bases, with 13 bases between them. This CDR3 spans 14 amino acids.

The rearrangement uses TRBV4-2 and TRBJ2-7; D gene ambiguous. Germline V lookup: CDR1 LGHNA, CDR2 YNFKEQ. There are 14 residues in the CDR3. Trimming left V 6 bases short and J 4 bases short, with 16 bases between. DNA of the CDR3: TGTGCCAGCAGTCCCCGGGCAAGGGTTTACGAGCAGTACTTC. Amino acid sequence: CASSPRARVYEQYF.

This clonotype was picked up many times. The chain joins TRBV20-1 to TRBJ1-2, with D possibly matching TRBD1 (6 bases). The V gene lost 3 bases and the J gene lost 2 bases, with 13 bases spanning the gap. CDR1 is DFQATT, CDR2 SNEGSKA, per germline (reference sequence). This CDR3 is built from 14 residues. The CDR3 bases are TGCAGTGCTAGCCCCCAGCAGGGGAACTATGGCTACACCTTC. This sequence encodes CSASPQQGNYGYTF.

The V and J genes are TRBV4-2 and TRBJ2-7; 8 bases are a match to TRBD2. V was clipped by 2 bases and J by 7 bases; unmatched bases: 7. The CDR3 covers 14 residues. Germline-derived CDR1 and CDR2 are LGHNA and YNFKEQ. The CDR3 is CASSQSGLDSEQYF. The CDR3 DNA reads TGTGCCAGCAGCCAATCGGGACTAGACAGTGAGCAGTACTTC.

The chain carries TRBV27 and TRBJ2-1, with unresolved D. Germline lookup yields CDR1 MNHEY and CDR2 SMNVEV (reference sequence). The CDR3 loop spans 14 amino acids. V dropped 0 bases and J dropped 14 bases, with 17 bases sitting between them. CDR3 DNA: TGTGCCAGCAGTTTATCGATCGGGCTGGCCCCGGAGTTCTTC. Its translation is CASSLSIGLAPEFF.

Note on this clonotype: Its ends do not fully match the called genes, so a read error is possible. CDR3 in amino acids: CASSQAWGGTSDEQYF. CDR3 coding DNA: TGCGCCAGCAGCCAAGCTTGGGGCGGGACCTCCGACGAGCAGTACTTC. The rearrangement joins TRBV4-3 to TRBJ2-7, with a possible D match to TRBD2 (6 bases). In germline, CDR1 is LGHNA, CDR2 YSLEER. There are 16 residues in the CDR3.

The V call is TRBV3-1, the J call TRBJ2-3, with unresolved D. Germline V CDR1 and CDR2: LGHDT, YNNKEL (reference sequence). The CDR3 spans 15 residues. The V gene lost 0 bases and the J gene lost 2 bases, with 9 bases spanning the gap. This CDR3 is CASSQDPSTTDTQYF. For the CDR3, the DNA is TGTGCCAGCAGCCAAGATCCTAGTACCACAGATACGCAGTATTTT.

CDR3: CSVEDLESSTDTQYF. CDR3 DNA: TGCAGCGTTGAAGATCTGGAATCTAGCACAGATACGCAGTATTTT. The chain carries TRBV29-1 and TRBJ2-3; D unclear. Trimming stripped 0 bases from V and 0 bases from J, with 10 bases between. Germline CDR1 and CDR2: SQVTM and ANQGSEA. The CDR3 is 15 residues long.

The CDR3, as DNA: TGTGCCACCAGTGCCCTGGAGGGACTAGCGGGCGAGCCGAGAGATACGCAGTATTTT. The encoded protein is CATSALEGLAGEPRDTQYF. V gene TRBV24-1 combines with J gene TRBJ2-3; 12 bases match TRBD2. The germline V gene has CDR1 KGHDR and CDR2 SFDVKD. CDR3 length: 19 residues. V was pared by 5 bases and J by 5 bases, with 16 bases of the junction left unmatched.

This chain links TRBV28 with TRBJ2-3; TRBD1 agrees at 7 bases. CDR1 and CDR2 (germline): MDHEN, SYDVKM. CDR3 length: 17 amino acids. V dropped 6 bases and J dropped 0; count of bases not matched to a gene: 12. The CDR3 DNA sequence: TGTGCCAGCAGGGAACTCATGGGACAGAGTAGCACAGATACGCAGTATTTT. Amino acid sequence: CASRELMGQSSTDTQYF.

The chain couples TRBV5-1 to TRBJ2-1, with 15 positions matching TRBD2. The J segment lost 0 bases and the V segment lost 4 bases, leaving 2 bases of the junction unmatched. The CDR3 runs to 17 residues. Germline loops: CDR1 SGHRS, CDR2 YFSETQ. This CDR3 is CASSGTSGRNSYNEQFF. In DNA form, the CDR3 reads TGCGCCAGCAGCGGGACTAGCGGGAGGAACTCCTACAATGAGCAGTTCTTC. The full variable domain, with the rest looked up from reference TRBV5-1 and TRBJ2-1, is KAGVTQTPRYLIKTRGQQVTLSCSPISGHRSVSWYQQTPGQGLQFLFEYFSETQRNKGNFPGRFSGRQFSNSRSEMNVSTLELGDSALYLCASSGTSGRNSYNEQFFGPGTRLTVL.

V and J are TRBV6-5 and TRBJ1-2; possibly TRBD1 for D (5 bases). Trimming shortened V by 6 bases and J by 4 bases, and 9 bases separated the two germline ends. CDR3 length: 12 amino acids. The germline V gene encodes CDR1 MNHEY and CDR2 SVGAGI. The CDR3 spells CASRGPAYGYTF. In nucleotides, the CDR3 is TGTGCCAGCAGGGGGCCGGCCTATGGCTACACCTTC.

V is TRBV4-3 and J is TRBJ2-1; D call uncertain. This CDR3 contains 14 residues. Trimming shortened V by 1 base and J by 8 bases, and 12 bases separated the two germline ends. Germline V CDR1 and CDR2: LGHNA, YSLEER. This chain's CDR3 is CASSQAGSRDEQFF. The CDR3 bases are TGCGCCAGCAGCCAAGCAGGCAGTAGGGATGAGCAGTTCTTC.